The 21 T cell receptor beta chains below come from one sample, sequenced in a study of radiotherapy plus CTLA-4 blockade in lung cancer. Sequencing used immunoSEQ multiplex PCR; TCRdb keeps in-frame clones, though not all of them. Found here are approximately 78,000 clones, about 80% of them singletons; the top ten hold around 7.1%. This specimen was peripheral blood, taken from a patient treated with radiotherapy plus ipilimumab. The receptors originated from a human donor with non-small cell lung cancer who had a complete response to radiotherapy plus ipilimumab.

The chain has TRBV10-3 and TRBJ1-2, with TRBD1 as a possible D gene (6 bases). Germline-derived CDR1 and CDR2 are ENHRY and SYGVKD. The CDR3 runs to 15 residues. Trimming shortened V by 7 bases and J by 7 bases, and 22 bases separated the two germline ends. The CDR3 spells CAIKPNRDTGSGYTF. The CDR3 nucleotides are TGTGCCATCAAACCTAATCGGGACACAGGTTCTGGCTACACCTTC.

This clone has just a few counts. The chain combines TRBV7-9 with TRBJ2-3, with D possibly being TRBD1 (5 bases). Trimming shortened V by 5 bases and J by 3 bases, and 15 bases separated the two germline ends. CDR1 is SEHNR, CDR2 FQNEAQ, per germline (reference sequence). The CDR3 spans 15 residues. DNA of the CDR3: TGTGCCAGCAGCGGGGTGGGGCAGGCGACAGATACGCAGTATTTT. Translation gives CASSGVGQATDTQYF.

V and J are TRBV10-3 and TRBJ1-5; TRBD1 is a possible D gene (5 bases). The V end was cut by 0 bases, the J end by 7 bases, with 10 bases between. This CDR3 spans 14 amino acids. The germline CDR1 and CDR2 sequences are ENHRY and SYGVKD. CDR3 protein: CAISESQGGQPQHF. CDR3 DNA: TGTGCCATCAGTGAGTCCCAGGGTGGACAGCCCCAGCATTTT.

The chain uses TRBV2 and TRBJ2-7; 8 bases fit TRBD2. CDR3 length: 14 residues. V lost 7 bases and J lost 2; bases outside the gene matches: 7. Germline V gene data show CDR1 as SNHLY and CDR2 as FYNNEI. The CDR3 DNA sequence: TGTGCCAGCACAGCGGGAGTCTCCACCTACGAGCAGTACGTC. Translating gives CASTAGVSTYEQYV.

This chain joins TRBV28 and TRBJ1-1, with D possibly TRBD1 on 6 matching bases. The CDR3 loop spans 15 amino acids. Germline CDR1 and CDR2: MDHEN and SYDVKM. V gave up 3 bases and J gave up 4 bases, with 15 bases separating them. The CDR3 nucleotides are TGTGCCAGCAGTTTGGGGGGGGCGAGAAGCACTGAAGCTTTCTTT. Amino acid sequence: CASSLGGARSTEAFF.

The chain couples TRBV29-1 to TRBJ2-5; 9 bases align to TRBD1. The V gene's germline CDR1 is SQVTM and CDR2 ANQGSEA. Trimming took 6 bases from V and 5 from J; bases not matched to a gene: 4. This CDR3 contains 12 residues. CDR3 nucleotides: TGCAGCGTCGGGACAGGGAGTGAGACCCAGTACTTC. Amino acid sequence: CSVGTGSETQYF.

This clone occurred a few times. The chain is built from TRBV4-3 and TRBJ2-7, with 8 bases lining up with TRBD1. The V and J ends lost 0 bases and 5 bases, in that order; junction bases with no gene match: 9. Germline CDR1 reads LGHNA; CDR2 reads YSLEER. The CDR3 has 16 residues. CDR3 loop: CASSQDPQGAVDEQYF. As DNA, the CDR3 is TGCGCCAGCAGCCAAGATCCCCAGGGGGCCGTAGACGAGCAGTACTTC.

The rearrangement joins TRBV9 to TRBJ1-2; D may be TRBD1 (6 bases). The V gene's germline CDR1 is SGDLS and CDR2 YYNGEE. The germline V and J ends were trimmed by 1 base and 4 bases, with 17 bases remaining between them. The length of the CDR3 is 16 residues. DNA of the CDR3: TGTGCCAGCAGCGTATTGGGGGCCGACCTGGCCTATGGCTACACCTTC. This encodes CASSVLGADLAYGYTF.

This sequence joins TRBV7-9 and TRBJ1-1, with D possibly matching TRBD1 (6 bases). Germline CDR1 and CDR2: SEHNR and FQNEAQ (reference sequence). V gave up 3 bases and J gave up 8 bases, with 13 bases separating them. The CDR3 totals 13 residues. CDR3 DNA sequence: TGTGCCAGCAGCTTTACGCAGGGGACGGAAGCTTTCTTT. Translated: CASSFTQGTEAFF.

The J gene is TRBJ2-5, the V gene TRBV7-8; D is possibly TRBD2 (5 bases). Trimming cost V 3 bases and J 0 bases, with 14 bases left between them. The length of the CDR3 is 16 residues. The germline CDR1 and CDR2 sequences are SGHVS and FQNEAQ. In DNA, the CDR3 is TGTGCCAGCAGCTTTCTGGTCGGGATCCACCAAGAGACCCAGTACTTC. It yields the protein CASSFLVGIHQETQYF.

The chain employs TRBV5-1 and TRBJ2-5; 8 bases map to TRBD1. The germline CDR1 and CDR2 sequences are SGHRS and YFSETQ. The CDR3 loop spans 13 amino acids. J gave up 5 bases and V 3 bases, and 3 bases lay outside the gene matches. The DNA for the CDR3 is TGCGCCAGCAGCTGGAGGGACAGGGAGACCCAGTACTTC. Protein sequence: CASSWRDRETQYF.

This clone has a handful of counts. J is TRBJ2-7 and V is TRBV7-8, with D perhaps TRBD1 or TRBD2 (5 bases each). The V gene's germline CDR1 is SGHVS and CDR2 FQNEAQ. V lost 2 bases and J lost 2, with 16 bases in between. This CDR3 is built from 16 residues. The CDR3 here is CASSLRAGTVAYEQYF. The CDR3 coding sequence is TGTGCCAGCAGCTTACGGGCCGGGACCGTGGCCTACGAGCAGTACTTC.

V and J are TRBV5-8 and TRBJ2-7; 7 positions match TRBD1. Germline values: CDR1 SGHTS, CDR2 YDEGEE. The V and J ends lost 4 bases and 4 bases, in that order; junction bases with no gene match: 5. The CDR3 totals 13 residues. CDR3 DNA sequence: TGTGCCAGCAGCAGGGGACAGCCTTACGAGCAGTACGTC. Translating it yields CASSRGQPYEQYV.

This clone was seen just once. V gene TRBV19 combines with J gene TRBJ2-1; D unresolved. The CDR3 covers 16 residues. Trimming shortened V by 0 bases and J by 6 bases, and 15 bases separated the two germline ends. Germline CDR1 is LNHDA and CDR2 is SQIVND (reference sequence). The CDR3 loop is CASSIDFNLRGNEQFF. For the CDR3, the DNA is TGTGCCAGTAGTATAGATTTCAACCTAAGAGGCAATGAGCAGTTCTTC.

This clone was seen a few times. The V call is TRBV6-4, the J call TRBJ2-1; D may be TRBD1 (6 bases). Germline CDR1 reads MRHNA; CDR2 reads SNTAGT. V lost 6 bases and J 8 bases, leaving 23 bases between the germline ends. CDR3 length: 16 amino acids. As DNA, the CDR3 is TGTGCCAGCAGCCCTTTAGGACTTTCCAGGGGTGATGAGCAGTTCTTC. Its translation: CASSPLGLSRGDEQFF.

The chain recombines TRBV7-2 with TRBJ2-5; no clear D. The germline V gene has CDR1 SGHTA and CDR2 FQGNSA. The CDR3 has 13 residues. Trimming cost V 3 bases and J 2 bases, with 7 bases left between them. CDR3 sequence (DNA): TGTGCCAGCAGCTTCAGTCATCAAGAGACCCAGTACTTC. It specifies CASSFSHQETQYF.

This chain connects TRBV10-3 to TRBJ2-3; 9 bases are a match to TRBD2. V lost 7 bases and J lost 2; bases outside the gene matches: 7. CDR3 size: 15 residues. Germline-derived CDR1 and CDR2 are ENHRY and SYGVKD. The CDR3 region has the DNA TGTGCCATCAAGACTAGCGGTCCCCTCACAGATACGCAGTATTTT. Amino acid sequence: CAIKTSGPLTDTQYF.

V usage is TRBV11-3 and J usage is TRBJ2-1; D may correspond to TRBD1 or TRBD2 (5 bases each). The V and J ends lost 1 base and 7 bases respectively, with 11 bases between them. CDR1 is SGHNT and CDR2 is YENEEA in the germline V gene. The CDR3 runs to 14 residues. As DNA, the CDR3 is TGTGCCAGCAGCTTAGGGCAGTGGGGGAATGAGCAGTTCTTC. Its translation is CASSLGQWGNEQFF.

This clone was observed a few times. This chain joins TRBV11-2 and TRBJ1-1; a weak D match, TRBD1 (6 bases). Germline values: CDR1 SGHAT, CDR2 FQNNGV. This CDR3 has 16 amino acids. Trimming removed 4 bases at V and 1 base at J, with 16 bases between. CDR3 DNA: TGTGCCAGCAGCTCCATTCGGGGGGCAGGGAACACTGAAGCTTTCTTT. Translating gives CASSSIRGAGNTEAFF. Looking up the rest from reference TRBV11-2 and TRBJ1-1 gives the full variable domain: EAGVAQSPRYKIIEKRQSVAFWCNPISGHATLYWYQQILGQGPKLLIQFQNNGVVDDSQLPKDRFSAERLKGVDSTLKIQPAKLEDSAVYLCASSSIRGAGNTEAFFGQGTRLTVV.

Only a few counts were recorded for this clone. The gene calls are TRBV6-1 and TRBJ1-3, with D possibly TRBD1 on 5 matching bases. V gave up 5 bases and J gave up 6 bases, with 14 bases separating them. CDR1 and CDR2 (germline): MNHNS, SASEGT. The CDR3 is 14 residues long. Here the CDR3 DNA reads TGTGCCAGCAGTTTAGGACACGTTGTAAACACCATATATTTT. This encodes CASSLGHVVNTIYF.

This chain uses TRBV5-1 with TRBJ2-5; D gene unclear. Germline CDR1 and CDR2: SGHRS and YFSETQ. Trimming left V 0 bases short and J 2 bases short, with 5 bases between. The CDR3 loop spans 13 amino acids. CDR3 sequence reads: CASSLGGQETQYF. In DNA form, the CDR3 reads TGCGCCAGCAGCTTGGGGGGACAAGAGACCCAGTACTTC.